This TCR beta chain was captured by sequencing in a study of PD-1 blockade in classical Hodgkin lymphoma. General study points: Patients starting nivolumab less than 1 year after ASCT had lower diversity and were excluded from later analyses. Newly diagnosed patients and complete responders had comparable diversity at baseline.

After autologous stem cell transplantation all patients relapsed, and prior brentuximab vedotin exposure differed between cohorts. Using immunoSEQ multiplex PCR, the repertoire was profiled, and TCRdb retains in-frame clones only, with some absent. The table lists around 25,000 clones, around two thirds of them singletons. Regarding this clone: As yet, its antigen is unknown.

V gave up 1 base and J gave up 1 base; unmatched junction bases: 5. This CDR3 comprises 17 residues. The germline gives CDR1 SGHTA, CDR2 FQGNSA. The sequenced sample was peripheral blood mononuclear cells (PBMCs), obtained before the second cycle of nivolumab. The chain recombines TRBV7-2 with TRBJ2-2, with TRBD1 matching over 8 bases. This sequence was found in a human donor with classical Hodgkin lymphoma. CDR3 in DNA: TGTGCCAGCAGCTTAGTCGCCGGGACAGGGAACACCGGGGAGCTGTTTTTT. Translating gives CASSLVAGTGNTGELFF.